Below are 30 T cell receptor beta chains sequenced from a single sample in a study of T cell repertoires in cytomegalovirus infection. TCRdb re-derived calls from the reads in MiXCR, one entry per CDR3 protein. The sample consists of approximately 910,000 distinct CDR3 sequences, roughly 31% of them appearing once. These TCRs are of unknown antigen specificity. The specimen comprised cultured CD8+ T cells from PBMCs, sampled from culture after CMV antigen stimulation. The receptors were gathered from a human donor in good health (CMV status not recorded). Some clones in this sample may be carry-over from other donors' samples.

Here the CDR3 reads CASLAGNQPQHF. The CDR3 bases are TGTGCCAGCCTAGCAGGCAATCAGCCCCAGCATTTT. The gene calls are TRBV6-6 and TRBJ1-5; D unresolved. Germline V lookup: CDR1 MNHNY, CDR2 SVGAGI (reference sequence). The CDR3 is 12 amino acids. Trimming removed 8 bases at V and 2 bases at J, with 7 bases between.

The gene calls are TRBV2 and TRBJ2-2; D might be TRBD2 (6 bases). V was shortened by 2 bases and J by 7 bases, with 8 bases between the two germline ends. This CDR3 region has 13 residues. The V gene's germline CDR1 is SNHLY and CDR2 FYNNEI. The CDR3 nucleotides are TGTGCCAGCAGTGAATGGAGGGGCGGGGAGCTGTTTTTT. Translation: CASSEWRGGELFF.

This clonotype was seen only a few times. The chain recombines TRBV7-8 with TRBJ2-1; D is perhaps TRBD1 (5 bases). V dropped 5 bases and J dropped 5 bases, with 16 bases sitting between them. The CDR3 contains 15 residues. The germline V gene encodes CDR1 SGHVS and CDR2 FQNEAQ. The CDR3 here is CASSPTGASDNEQFF. CDR3 DNA sequence: TGTGCCAGCAGCCCAACAGGTGCGAGTGACAATGAGCAGTTCTTC.

The V and J genes are TRBV9 and TRBJ2-5; perhaps TRBD1 as D (6 bases). CDR1 is SGDLS, CDR2 YYNGEE, per germline. Trimming shortened V by 1 base and J by 3 bases, and 13 bases separated the two germline ends. The CDR3 covers 15 residues. The CDR3 sequence is CASSVSPGEKETQYF. CDR3 in DNA: TGTGCCAGCAGCGTAAGTCCAGGGGAAAAAGAGACCCAGTACTTC.

Here the CDR3 DNA reads TGCAGTCAGATACCCAGGGACGGGTGGCCCCAGCATTTT. Translated, it gives CSQIPRDGWPQHF. This sequence joins TRBV20-1 and TRBJ1-5; maybe TRBD1 (5 bases). Trimming took off 8 bases at V and 9 bases at J, with 20 bases between the two ends. Germline lookup yields CDR1 DFQATT and CDR2 SNEGSKA (reference sequence). The CDR3 contains 13 residues.

This chain joins TRBV19 and TRBJ1-2; D gene uncertain. Germline loops: CDR1 LNHDA, CDR2 SQIVND (reference sequence). V shed 8 bases and J shed 6 bases, with 10 bases lying between them. The CDR3 sequence is 11 residues long. The CDR3 region has the DNA TGTGCCAGTGGAAGTCGGGATGGCTACACCTTC. This codes for CASGSRDGYTF.

In its sample, this clonotype was seen a few times. This chain joins TRBV10-3 and TRBJ2-3; 7 positions match TRBD1. The CDR3 spans 15 residues. The junction had 3 bases not matched to a gene; V was cut back by 3 bases and J by 0 bases. Germline V lookup: CDR1 ENHRY, CDR2 SYGVKD. The CDR3 coding sequence is TGTGCCATCAGTGACGACAGGGCCAGCACAGATACGCAGTATTTT. Residues: CAISDDRASTDTQYF.

The CDR3 here is CASSTAQGSPLHF. The CDR3 DNA follows: TGTGCCAGCAGCACCGCTCAGGGGTCACCCCTCCACTTT. This chain uses TRBV27 with TRBJ1-6, with D perhaps matching TRBD1 (6 bases). CDR3 length equals 13 residues. CDR1 is MNHEY and CDR2 is SMNVEV in the germline V gene (reference sequence). V gave up 6 bases and J gave up 10 bases, with 13 bases separating them.

This clonotype turned up a few times. The V gene is TRBV6-2 or TRBV6-3, the J gene TRBJ1-6; D not resolved. The length of the CDR3 is 13 residues. Germline V gene sequence: CDR1 MNHEY, CDR2 SVGEGT. V was shortened by 6 bases and J by 10 bases, with 13 bases between the two germline ends. In DNA form, the CDR3 reads TGTGCCAGCAGGCCAGTTCTCCGATCACCCCTCCACTTT. The encoded protein is CASRPVLRSPLHF.

This clonotype showed up many times. The chain couples TRBV7-2 to TRBJ2-6; TRBD2 might be the D (6 bases). The CDR3 consists of 15 residues. Germline-derived CDR1 and CDR2 are SGHTA and FQGNSA. V lost 9 bases and J 6 bases, leaving 18 bases between the germline ends. CDR3 in amino acids: CASGKRGAVANVLTF. CDR3 nucleotide sequence: TGTGCCAGTGGCAAACGCGGGGCCGTGGCCAACGTCCTGACTTTC.

The chain couples TRBV12-5 to TRBJ2-3; D not resolved. Germline V gene data show CDR1 as LGHNT and CDR2 as FRNRAP. V was cut by 0 bases and J by 2 bases, with 9 bases left in between. This CDR3 is built from 15 residues. As DNA, the CDR3 is TGTGCTAGTGGTTTGGTAAAGGGAATCACAGATACGCAGTATTTT. Translation: CASGLVKGITDTQYF.

This chain uses TRBV5-5 with TRBJ1-4; 9 bases map to TRBD1. Unmatched junction bases numbered 3, after V lost 0 bases and J lost 6 bases. This CDR3 region has 15 residues. Germline V gene sequence: CDR1 SGHKS, CDR2 YYEKEE (reference sequence). In nucleotides, the CDR3 is TGTGCCAGCAGCTTGGGCCACAGGGGGCATGAAAAACTGTTTTTT. It codes for CASSLGHRGHEKLFF.

Many counts were recorded for this clonotype. This chain joins TRBV7-8 and TRBJ1-5, with a weak D call TRBD1 (6 bases). Per germline, CDR1 SGHVS and CDR2 FQNEAQ. The CDR3 is 15 residues long. V lost 4 bases and J 3 bases, leaving 13 bases between the germline ends. The CDR3 spells CASSSEGGLNQPQHF. DNA for the CDR3: TGTGCCAGCAGCTCAGAGGGGGGACTCAATCAGCCCCAGCATTTT.

The J gene is TRBJ2-2, the V gene TRBV19; no reliable D call. This CDR3 spans 15 amino acids. Germline V gene sequence: CDR1 LNHDA, CDR2 SQIVND (reference sequence). Trimming took off 4 bases at V and 6 bases at J, with 15 bases between the two ends. The CDR3 coding sequence is TGTGCCAGTAGTACGAAACTTTCCAGGCCCGGGGAGCTGTTTTTT. It codes for CASSTKLSRPGELFF.

In this sample, this clonotype turned up a few times. Its ends do not fully match the called genes, so a read error is possible. The chain employs TRBV7-7 and TRBJ2-2; 11 bases map to TRBD1. This CDR3 spans 14 amino acids. Germline CDR1 is SSHAT and CDR2 is FNYEAQ (reference sequence). The DNA of the CDR3 is TGTGCTAGCACAGGACAGGGGGCAGGCGGGGAGCTGTTTTTT. Translated, it gives CASTGQGAGGELFF.

The rearrangement uses TRBV7-8 and TRBJ2-7; tentatively, D is TRBD1 or TRBD2 (5 bases each). The CDR3 covers 15 residues. Germline CDR1 reads SGHVS; CDR2 reads FQNEAQ. The ends were cut back, 7 bases at V and 0 bases at J, with 16 bases in the middle. CDR3 sequence: CASTFRDRVSYEQYF. CDR3 DNA sequence: TGTGCCAGCACCTTCCGGGACCGGGTCTCCTACGAGCAGTACTTC.

The chain joins TRBV6-1 to TRBJ1-2, with no clear D. This CDR3 has 14 amino acids. V dropped 3 bases and J dropped 2 bases, with 10 bases sitting between them. Germline assignment: CDR1 MNHNS and CDR2 SASEGT. The CDR3 DNA sequence: TGTGCCAGCAGTGATCGTGTCAGAAACTATGGCTACACCTTC. As protein: CASSDRVRNYGYTF.

The rearrangement links TRBV28 to TRBJ2-3, with 7 bases that match TRBD2. In germline, CDR1 is MDHEN, CDR2 SYDVKM. V shed 6 bases, J shed 2 bases, and the junction held 11 bases outside the gene matches. The CDR3 has 16 residues. The CDR3 bases are TGTGCCAGCAGCCCGGGAGCGGGGTATAACACAGATACGCAGTATTTT. Protein sequence: CASSPGAGYNTDTQYF.

For this clonotype: A much larger clone lies one base from this, so it may be a read error. The chain employs TRBV11-2 and TRBJ2-1, with unresolved D. CDR1 is SGHAT, CDR2 FQNNGV, per germline. The CDR3 is made up of 12 amino acids. CDR3 region: CAGSIYTDEQFF. CDR3 DNA sequence: TGTGCCGGCAGCATCTACACTGATGAGCAGTTCTTC.

This chain links TRBV19 with TRBJ1-3; TRBD1 is a possible D gene (5 bases). CDR3 size: 16 residues. Germline V gives CDR1 LNHDA, CDR2 SQIVND (reference sequence). Trimming pared 2 bases from V and 0 bases from J, leaving 11 bases between. This chain's CDR3 is CASSIRAGRSGNTIYF. Here the CDR3 DNA reads TGTGCCAGTAGTATACGGGCAGGGCGCTCTGGAAACACCATATATTTT.

This chain joins TRBV5-4 and TRBJ2-2; tentative D call: TRBD2 (5 bases). V was clipped by 3 bases and J by 6 bases, with 15 bases between them. This CDR3 region has 15 residues. Germline CDR1 reads SGHNT; CDR2 reads YYREEE (reference sequence). The chain's CDR3 is CASSSQPSGAGELFF. The CDR3 DNA reads as TGTGCCAGCAGCTCCCAACCGTCCGGGGCCGGGGAGCTGTTTTTT.

The chain uses TRBV20-1 and TRBJ2-1; no reliable D call. There are 12 residues in the CDR3. The germline V gene encodes CDR1 DFQATT and CDR2 SNEGSKA (reference sequence). The V end was cut by 1 base, the J end by 7 bases, with 8 bases between. CDR3 loop: CSARVMFNEQFF. For the CDR3, the DNA is TGCAGTGCTAGAGTGATGTTTAATGAGCAGTTCTTC.

This chain links TRBV20-1 with TRBJ2-7; D perhaps matches TRBD1 (6 bases). Germline V gene lookup returns CDR1 DFQATT and CDR2 SNEGSKA (reference sequence). The CDR3 covers 13 residues. The ends were cut back, 4 bases at V and 3 bases at J, with 13 bases in the middle. The DNA of the CDR3 is TGCAGTGCTACTAAGGACAGATACTACGAGCAGTACTTC. Its protein product is CSATKDRYYEQYF.

This clonotype was seen a few times. The chain links TRBV25-1 to TRBJ2-3, with TRBD2 identical over 8 bases. The germline V gene encodes CDR1 MGHDK and CDR2 SYGVNS. The CDR3 is 15 residues long. The V gene end was trimmed by 1 base and the J gene end by 7 bases; junction bases not matched to a gene: 7. Written as DNA, the CDR3 is TGTGCCAGCAGTGAATGGGGTAGCGGGGTACATACGCAGTATTTT. This gives the protein CASSEWGSGVHTQYF.

This clonotype turned up a few times. This chain uses TRBV6-1 with TRBJ1-2, with D perhaps TRBD1 (6 bases). Looked up from germline, CDR1 is MNHNS and CDR2 is SASEGT. V was pared by 6 bases and J by 2 bases, with 16 bases between. There are 15 residues in the CDR3. CDR3 amino acids: CASSPYRTANYGYTF. CDR3 in DNA: TGTGCCAGCAGCCCCTATAGGACAGCAAACTATGGCTACACCTTC.

The V gene is TRBV19, the J gene TRBJ2-3; D is unresolved. Germline CDR1 is LNHDA and CDR2 is SQIVND (reference sequence). The CDR3 has 17 residues. V dropped 3 bases and J dropped 3 bases, with 19 bases sitting between them. The CDR3 DNA is TGTGCCAGTAGTATTGACCCGGCCCTGAAGAGGACAGATACGCAGTATTTT. Residues: CASSIDPALKRTDTQYF.

The rearrangement links TRBV12-3 or TRBV12-4 to TRBJ1-2; 9 bases match TRBD1. Trimming cost V 7 bases and J 4 bases; bases outside gene matches: 10. The CDR3 length is 15 residues. CDR3: CASIAQGARGYGYTF. For the CDR3, the DNA is TGTGCCAGCATCGCACAGGGGGCGCGAGGCTATGGCTACACCTTC.

This clonotype was detected many times. The V call is TRBV7-8, the J call TRBJ2-3; 8 bases are a match to TRBD2. Germline V CDR1 and CDR2: SGHVS, FQNEAQ. Trimming cost V 8 bases and J 4 bases; bases outside gene matches: 11. CDR3 size: 15 residues. The CDR3 bases are TGTGCCAGCTTTCAACGGGGGGGCCGACCAGATACGCAGTATTTT. This translates into CASFQRGGRPDTQYF.

The rearrangement joins TRBV6-5 to TRBJ1-1; D gene uncertain. CDR3 length: 14 amino acids. Trimming took off 4 bases at V and 1 base at J, with 10 bases between the two ends. The germline V gene has CDR1 MNHEY and CDR2 SVGAGI. The CDR3 is CASSSRHKNTEAFF. CDR3 sequence (DNA): TGTGCCAGCAGTTCCCGCCACAAGAACACTGAAGCTTTCTTT.

Many counts were recorded for this clonotype. The junction does not match germline at one end; this may be a read error. The chain couples TRBV5-4 to TRBJ2-2, with 7 positions matching TRBD1. CDR3 length: 14 residues. Germline assignment: CDR1 SGHNT and CDR2 YYREEE (reference sequence). Written as DNA, the CDR3 is TGTGCCAGCAGTTTGGGACAGTCCACCGGGGAGCTGTTTTTT. This translates into CASSLGQSTGELFF.